The present entry profiles one T cell receptor beta chain with its context. The antigen is undetermined. The sample belongs to a study of beta chain features in type 1 diabetes. General study points: Sampled from patients, naive, central memory and Treg TCRB repertoires appeared more similar than those sampled from healthy donors. People with Type 1 diabetes carried modestly yet significantly shorter TCRB CDR3s in all four CD4+ subsets.

Of the isolated RNA, all was reverse transcribed, and so the sequenced material was expressed TCRB transcripts. Some 3.4 million reads were obtained on average from naive, central memory and regulatory T cell samples. The repertoire was sequenced with immunoSEQ multiplex PCR; TCRdb's copy has only in-frame clones and lacks some. The table has 850,000 to 900,000 clones, 15% to 20% seen once. The CDR3 runs to 13 residues. Germline V gene lookup returns CDR1 SGHDT and CDR2 YYEEEE. The germline V and J ends were trimmed by 6 bases and 2 bases, with 12 bases remaining between them. Cells sorted by CD45RO/CCR7/CD25/CD127/CD95/CD27 comprised CD4+ naive, central memory, regulatory and stem cell-like memory cells.

This TCR was recovered from a woman under 30 in good health. Sequencing was carried out using naive CD4+ T cells from blood. The chain links TRBV5-6 to TRBJ2-7, with a tentative D call TRBD1 (6 bases). CDR3 DNA: TGTGCCAGCACCTACAGGGTTACCTACGAGCAGTACTTC. As protein: CASTYRVTYEQYF.